The 15 T cell receptor beta chains in this list originate from one sample, sequenced in a study of blood T cell repertoires in COVID-19. Produced via immunoSEQ multiplex PCR; TCRdb's table is partial and in-frame only. The repertoire has about 180,000 clones, 60% to 80% of them found once; the top ten carry approximately 26%. The sequenced material came from peripheral blood. Every receptor here comes from a woman in her 70s with acute or convalescent COVID-19.

The V and J genes are TRBV30 and TRBJ1-4; 7 bases agree with TRBD1. In germline, CDR1 is GTSNPN, CDR2 SVGIG (reference sequence). The CDR3 spans 15 residues. The ends lost 0 bases at V and 5 bases at J; junction bases unmatched: 6. CDR3: CAWSVRAGGNEKLFF. The CDR3 region has the DNA TGTGCCTGGAGTGTTCGGGCAGGGGGGAATGAAAAACTGTTTTTT.

The gene calls are TRBV3-1 (or the pseudogene TRBV3-2) and TRBJ1-2, with a weak D call TRBD1 (6 bases). The germline CDR1 and CDR2 sequences are LGHDT and YNNKEL (reference sequence). V was clipped by 2 bases and J by 8 bases, with 18 bases between them. The CDR3 covers 15 residues. Here the CDR3 reads CASSQNVQGRGGYTF. The DNA of the CDR3 is TGTGCCAGCAGCCAAAACGTACAGGGACGAGGGGGCTACACCTTC.

Here the CDR3 DNA reads TGTGCCAGCAGCCCACTAGCGGGAGGGCGGAATGAGCAGTTCTTC. This translates into CASSPLAGGRNEQFF. The chain combines TRBV5-4 with TRBJ2-1; 13 nucleotides match TRBD2. The germline V gene encodes CDR1 SGHNT and CDR2 YYREEE (reference sequence). This CDR3 is built from 15 residues. V was clipped by 4 bases and J by 7 bases; unmatched bases: 5.

The chain couples TRBV2 to TRBJ1-4; D may be TRBD1 (5 bases). Germline V gene data show CDR1 as SNHLY and CDR2 as FYNNEI. CDR3 length: 13 residues. V was trimmed by 7 bases and J by 8 bases, leaving 14 bases between them. CDR3 sequence (DNA): TGTGCCAGCAAACGGGGGATAGAGGAAAAACTGTTTTTT. Protein product: CASKRGIEEKLFF.

The V and J genes are TRBV27 and TRBJ2-5; D not certain. Germline V CDR1 and CDR2: MNHEY, SMNVEV (reference sequence). The CDR3 has 15 residues. V gave up 6 bases and J gave up 3 bases, with 17 bases separating them. CDR3 region: CASSTAVDFEETQYF. The CDR3 DNA is TGTGCCAGCAGCACAGCAGTCGATTTTGAAGAGACCCAGTACTTC.

The rearrangement uses TRBV27 and TRBJ2-5; TRBD2 matches at 12 bases. The CDR3 loop spans 16 amino acids. Trimming cost V 8 bases and J 5 bases; bases outside gene matches: 12. Germline values: CDR1 MNHEY, CDR2 SMNVEV (reference sequence). As DNA, the CDR3 is TGTGCCAGCCAAGGGCTAGCGGGAGGGCCTTTGGAGACCCAGTACTTC. Protein product: CASQGLAGGPLETQYF.

This sequence joins TRBV2 and TRBJ1-1; possible D gene TRBD1, 6 bases. Germline CDR1 is SNHLY and CDR2 is FYNNEI. V was clipped by 9 bases and J by 11 bases, with 25 bases between them. The CDR3 runs to 14 residues. The CDR3 region is CASGLGAGSRRAFF. CDR3 nucleotide sequence: TGTGCCAGTGGCCTGGGGGCTGGGAGCCGTCGGGCTTTCTTT.

The chain joins TRBV2 to TRBJ2-3; a weak D match, TRBD2 (5 bases). Germline CDR1 and CDR2: SNHLY and FYNNEI. CDR3 size: 15 residues. V lost 4 bases to trimming and J lost 7 bases, with 18 bases between them. In DNA form, the CDR3 reads TGTGCCAGCAGTGTCAGGCGGGCCGGGGTAAATACGCAGTATTTT. This gives the protein CASSVRRAGVNTQYF.

This clone has just a few counts. This sequence joins TRBV4-1 and TRBJ2-1, with TRBD2 identical over 7 bases. The CDR3 is 15 residues long. The V and J ends lost 0 bases and 9 bases, in that order; junction bases with no gene match: 8. The germline gives CDR1 MGHRA, CDR2 YSYEKL. CDR3 nucleotides: TGCGCCAGCAGCCAAGAAGGCGGGAGTAGTAGTGAGCAGTTCTTC. Its protein is CASSQEGGSSSEQFF.

The chain joins TRBV5-1 to TRBJ2-1; TRBD2 aligns across 8 bases. The CDR3 is made up of 17 amino acids. Trimming took 1 base from V and 2 from J; bases not matched to a gene: 8. Germline V gene data show CDR1 as SGHRS and CDR2 as YFSETQ. The CDR3 region is CASSLRGTSGTYNEQFF. As DNA, the CDR3 is TGCGCCAGCAGCTTGCGGGGAACTAGCGGTACCTACAATGAGCAGTTCTTC.

The V and J genes are TRBV10-2 and TRBJ1-5; TRBD1 matches at 10 bases. Looked up from germline, CDR1 is WSHSY and CDR2 is SAAADI. The V segment lost 8 bases and the J segment 6 bases; nucleotides outside the gene matches: 7. This CDR3 region has 14 residues. CDR3 DNA sequence: TGCGCCAGCCGTGGACAGGGGGATGTTCAGCCCCAGCATTTT. Amino acid sequence: CASRGQGDVQPQHF.

The genes are TRBV5-1 and TRBJ1-1, with 8 nucleotides matching TRBD1. CDR3 length: 14 amino acids. In germline, CDR1 is SGHRS, CDR2 YFSETQ. The V gene end was trimmed by 2 bases and the J gene end by 4 bases; junction bases not matched to a gene: 4. The CDR3 DNA sequence: TGCGCCAGCAGCTTCGCCGGACAGGGCACTGAAGCTTTCTTT. The encoded protein is CASSFAGQGTEAFF.

This clone was counted a few times. The gene calls are TRBV7-3 and TRBJ2-2; 9 nucleotides match TRBD2. Trimming took 3 bases from V and 2 from J; bases not matched to a gene: 7. CDR1 and CDR2 (germline): SGHTA, FQGTGA. This CDR3 has 17 residues. This CDR3 is CASSFPAGGGNTGELFF. Here the CDR3 DNA reads TGTGCCAGCAGCTTCCCTGCGGGAGGGGGAAACACCGGGGAGCTGTTTTTT.

This clone appeared a few times. The genes are TRBV7-8 and TRBJ1-2; a weak D match, TRBD1 (6 bases). Per germline, CDR1 SGHVS and CDR2 FQNEAQ. V was trimmed by 5 bases and J by 3 bases, leaving 10 bases between them. The CDR3 has 13 amino acids. The CDR3 DNA reads TGTGCCAGCAGCCCGGACAGATACTATGGCTACACCTTC. Encoded protein: CASSPDRYYGYTF.

The chain carries TRBV7-6 and TRBJ2-1; D perhaps matches TRBD2 (6 bases). Germline CDR1 and CDR2: SGHVS and FNYEAQ. Trimming took 2 bases from V and 11 from J, leaving 10 bases between them. This CDR3 region has 12 residues. The CDR3 DNA sequence: TGTGCCAGCAGCTTACCGGCGGGACAGCAGTTCTTC. Translating gives CASSLPAGQQFF.